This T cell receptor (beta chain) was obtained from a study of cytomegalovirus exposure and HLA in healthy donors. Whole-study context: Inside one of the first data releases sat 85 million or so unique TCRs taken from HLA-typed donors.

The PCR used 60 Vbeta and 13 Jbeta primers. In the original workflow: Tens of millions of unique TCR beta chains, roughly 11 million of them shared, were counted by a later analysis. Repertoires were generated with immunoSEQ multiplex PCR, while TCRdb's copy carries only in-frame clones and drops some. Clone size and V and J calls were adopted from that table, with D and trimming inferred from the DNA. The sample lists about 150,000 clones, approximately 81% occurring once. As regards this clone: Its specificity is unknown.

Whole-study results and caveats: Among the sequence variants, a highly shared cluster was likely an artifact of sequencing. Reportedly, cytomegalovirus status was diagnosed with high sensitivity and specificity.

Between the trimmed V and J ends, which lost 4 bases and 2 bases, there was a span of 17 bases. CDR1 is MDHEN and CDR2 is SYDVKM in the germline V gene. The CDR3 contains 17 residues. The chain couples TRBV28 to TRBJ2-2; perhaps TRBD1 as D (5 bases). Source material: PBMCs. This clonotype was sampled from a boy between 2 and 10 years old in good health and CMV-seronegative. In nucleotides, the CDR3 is TGTGCCAGCAGTTACCAACTCGACCAGGGAAACACCGGGGAGCTGTTTTTT. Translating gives CASSYQLDQGNTGELFF.